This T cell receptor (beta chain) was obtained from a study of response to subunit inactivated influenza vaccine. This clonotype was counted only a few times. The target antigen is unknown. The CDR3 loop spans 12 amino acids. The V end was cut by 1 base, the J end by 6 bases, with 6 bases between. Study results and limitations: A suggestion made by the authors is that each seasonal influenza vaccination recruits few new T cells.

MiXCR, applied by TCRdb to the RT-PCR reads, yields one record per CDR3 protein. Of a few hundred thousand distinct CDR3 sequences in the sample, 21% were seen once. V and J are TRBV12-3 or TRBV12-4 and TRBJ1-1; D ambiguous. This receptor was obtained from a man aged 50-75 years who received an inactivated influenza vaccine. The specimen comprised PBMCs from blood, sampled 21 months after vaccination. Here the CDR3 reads CASSLGQPEAFF. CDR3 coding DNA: TGTGCCAGCAGTTTAGGGCAGCCTGAAGCTTTCTTT.